This paragraph reports one T cell receptor (beta chain). Its antigen is undetermined. The data belong to a study of cytomegalovirus exposure and HLA in healthy donors. Study context: Within an early data release were roughly 83 million unique TCRs drawn from HLA-typed donors. The study, taken as a whole, reports: Some segments of the V type, notably TRBV6-2 and TRBV6-3, were excluded as indistinguishable. Later work associated 17,000 or so TCR beta sequences with HLA alleles at 0.05 false discovery rate.

A multiplex PCR was run with 60 Vbeta primers and 13 Jbeta primers. In the source study's methods: In a later analysis, the count reached approximately 80 million unique TCR beta chains, with roughly 9.9 million shared. Clones were read by immunoSEQ multiplex PCR, and TCRdb kept only the in-frame ones, dropping some. That table is the source of V, J and clone size, and D and trimming were worked out from the DNA. Among 210,000 or so clones, 85% to 90% were seen once, and the ten largest hold roughly 0.99%. V shed 0 bases and J 1 base; nucleotides not matched to a gene: 9. This CDR3 has 19 amino acids. Looked up from germline, CDR1 is SGHDT and CDR2 is YYEEEE.

The sample was PBMCs. The chain uses TRBV5-6 and TRBJ1-4; TRBD1 aligns across 10 bases. This receptor was taken from a woman aged 18-35 years in good health and CMV-seronegative. The CDR3 loop reads CASSLVRARTGGTNEKLFF. The CDR3 DNA follows: TGTGCCAGCAGCTTGGTAAGGGCGCGGACAGGGGGAACTAATGAAAAACTGTTTTTT.